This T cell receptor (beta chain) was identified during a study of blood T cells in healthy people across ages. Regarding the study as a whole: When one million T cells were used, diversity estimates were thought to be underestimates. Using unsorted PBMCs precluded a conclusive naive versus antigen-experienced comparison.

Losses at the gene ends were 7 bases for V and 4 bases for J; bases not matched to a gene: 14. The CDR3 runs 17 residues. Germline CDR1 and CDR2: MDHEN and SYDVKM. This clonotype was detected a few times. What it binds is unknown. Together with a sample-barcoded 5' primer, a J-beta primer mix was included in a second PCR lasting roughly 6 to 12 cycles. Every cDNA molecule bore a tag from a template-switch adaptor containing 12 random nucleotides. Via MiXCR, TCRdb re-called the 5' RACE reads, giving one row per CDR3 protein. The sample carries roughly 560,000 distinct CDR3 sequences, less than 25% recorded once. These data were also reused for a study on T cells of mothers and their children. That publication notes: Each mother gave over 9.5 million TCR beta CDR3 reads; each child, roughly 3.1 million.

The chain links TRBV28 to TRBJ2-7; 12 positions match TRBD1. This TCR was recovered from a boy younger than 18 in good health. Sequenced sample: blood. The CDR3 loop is CASITTRDRGPIYEQYF. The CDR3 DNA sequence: TGTGCCAGCATTACTACCCGGGACAGGGGGCCCATATACGAGCAGTACTTC.